The clone carrying this TCR beta chain is medium-sized in the sample. TCRdb re-called the multiplex PCR reads through MiXCR, storing one row per CDR3 protein. Here the sample spans about 8,300 distinct CDR3 sequences, around 74% being singletons. The sample belongs to a study of breast tumors, draining lymph nodes, adjacent tissues. The V gene's germline CDR1 is SGHAT and CDR2 FQNNGV. The CDR3 is 16 residues long. The V segment lost 5 bases and the J segment 8 bases; nucleotides outside the gene matches: 7. The chain is built from TRBV11-2 and TRBJ1-6, with 12 bases fitting TRBD1. The source material was tumor-adjacent breast tissue. The origin of this receptor is a female donor with breast cancer. Some clones in this sample may be carry-over from other donors' samples. In DNA form, the CDR3 reads TGTGCCAGCAGCCGGGGGGGGACAGGGGGCTATTCACCCCTCCACTTT. This codes for CASSRGGTGGYSPLHF.